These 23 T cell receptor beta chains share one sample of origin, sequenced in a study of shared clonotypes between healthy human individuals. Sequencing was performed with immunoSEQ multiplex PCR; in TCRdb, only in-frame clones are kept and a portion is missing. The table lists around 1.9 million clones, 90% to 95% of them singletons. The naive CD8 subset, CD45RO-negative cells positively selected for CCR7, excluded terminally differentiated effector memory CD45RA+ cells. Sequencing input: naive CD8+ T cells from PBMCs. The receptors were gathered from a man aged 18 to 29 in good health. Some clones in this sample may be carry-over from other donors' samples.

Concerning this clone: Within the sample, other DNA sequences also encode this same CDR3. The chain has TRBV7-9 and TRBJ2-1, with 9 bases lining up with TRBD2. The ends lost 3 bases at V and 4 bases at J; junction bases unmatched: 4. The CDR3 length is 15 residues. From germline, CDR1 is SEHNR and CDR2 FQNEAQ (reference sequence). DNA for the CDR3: TGTGCCAGCAGCTTGACTAGCGGAGAGTACAATGAGCAGTTCTTC. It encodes CASSLTSGEYNEQFF.

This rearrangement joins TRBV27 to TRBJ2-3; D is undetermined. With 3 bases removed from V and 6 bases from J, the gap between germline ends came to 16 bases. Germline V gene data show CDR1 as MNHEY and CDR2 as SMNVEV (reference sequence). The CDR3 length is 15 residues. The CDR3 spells CASSLIGHGIDTQYF. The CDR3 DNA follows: TGTGCCAGCAGTTTGATAGGGCACGGCATTGATACGCAGTATTTT.

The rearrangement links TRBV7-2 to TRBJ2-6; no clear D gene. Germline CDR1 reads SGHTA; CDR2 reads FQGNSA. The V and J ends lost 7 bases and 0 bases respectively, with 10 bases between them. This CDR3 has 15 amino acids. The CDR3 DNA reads TGTGCCAGCATCCTTTTTGGCTCTGGGGCCAACGTCCTGACTTTC. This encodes CASILFGSGANVLTF.

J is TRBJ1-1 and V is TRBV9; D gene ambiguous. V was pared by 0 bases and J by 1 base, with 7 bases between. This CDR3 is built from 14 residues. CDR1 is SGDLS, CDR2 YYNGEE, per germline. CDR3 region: CASSVADENTEAFF. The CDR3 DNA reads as TGTGCCAGCAGCGTAGCGGACGAGAACACTGAAGCTTTCTTT.

The CDR3: CASSAGTGPKVTQYF. DNA of the CDR3: TGTGCCAGCAGCGCCGGGACAGGCCCTAAAGTTACCCAGTACTTC. The J gene is TRBJ2-5, the V gene TRBV9, with 8 bases lining up with TRBD1. V trimming: 3 bases; J trimming: 8 bases; junction bases outside the gene matches: 12. This CDR3 region has 15 residues. Germline lookup yields CDR1 SGDLS and CDR2 YYNGEE.

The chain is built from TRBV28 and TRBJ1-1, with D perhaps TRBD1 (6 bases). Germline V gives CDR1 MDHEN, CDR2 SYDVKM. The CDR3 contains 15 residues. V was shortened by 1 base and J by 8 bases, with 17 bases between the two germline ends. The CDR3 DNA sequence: TGTGCCAGCAGTTTATTAATAGGGGGGGGGCGCGAAGCTTTCTTT. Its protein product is CASSLLIGGGREAFF.

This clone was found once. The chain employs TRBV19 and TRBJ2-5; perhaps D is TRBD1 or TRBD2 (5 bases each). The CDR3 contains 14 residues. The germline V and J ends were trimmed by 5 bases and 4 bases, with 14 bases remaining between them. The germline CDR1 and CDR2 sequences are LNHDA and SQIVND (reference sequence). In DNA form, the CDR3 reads TGTGCCAGTAGTGCCAGGGACCGCCGAGAGACCCAGTACTTC. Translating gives CASSARDRRETQYF.

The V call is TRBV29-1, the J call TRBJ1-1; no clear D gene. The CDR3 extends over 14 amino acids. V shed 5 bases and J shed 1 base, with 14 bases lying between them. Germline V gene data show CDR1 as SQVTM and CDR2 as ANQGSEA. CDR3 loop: CSVRGGSANTEAFF. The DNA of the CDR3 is TGCAGCGTTCGAGGAGGGTCCGCGAACACTGAAGCTTTCTTT.

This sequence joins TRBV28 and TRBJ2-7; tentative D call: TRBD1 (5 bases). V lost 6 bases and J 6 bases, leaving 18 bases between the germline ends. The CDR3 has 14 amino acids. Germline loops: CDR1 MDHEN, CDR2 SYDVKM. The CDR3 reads CASRRAGLASEQYF. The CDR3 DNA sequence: TGTGCCAGCAGGCGCGCAGGGTTGGCAAGCGAGCAGTACTTC. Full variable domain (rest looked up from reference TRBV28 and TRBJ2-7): DVKVTQSSRYLVKRTGEKVFLECVQDMDHENMFWYRQDPGLGLRLIYFSYDVKMKEKGDIPEGYSVSREKKERFSLILESASTNQTSMYLCASRRAGLASEQYFGPGTRLTVT.

CDR3 sequence (DNA): TGCAGCGTTGCCTATTGGGAGGCGGGACCTCCTCCGGGGGAGCAGTACTTC. It is translated as CSVAYWEAGPPPGEQYF. The chain couples TRBV29-1 to TRBJ2-7; possibly TRBD2 for D (6 bases). Germline V gives CDR1 SQVTM, CDR2 ANQGSEA. V was pared by 4 bases and J by 7 bases, with 29 bases between. The CDR3 covers 17 residues.

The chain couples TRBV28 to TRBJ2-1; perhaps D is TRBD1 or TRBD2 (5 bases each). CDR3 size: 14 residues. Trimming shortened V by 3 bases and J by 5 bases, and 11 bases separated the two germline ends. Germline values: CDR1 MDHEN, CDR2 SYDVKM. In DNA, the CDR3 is TGTGCCAGCAGTTTTTCGGGACGACACAATGAGCAGTTCTTC. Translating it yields CASSFSGRHNEQFF.

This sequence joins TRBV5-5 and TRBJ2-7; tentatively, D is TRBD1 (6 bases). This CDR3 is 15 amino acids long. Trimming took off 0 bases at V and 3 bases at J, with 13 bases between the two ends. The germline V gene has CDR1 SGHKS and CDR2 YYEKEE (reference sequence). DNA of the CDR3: TGTGCCAGCAGCTTGGAATTAGGGGGAATCTACGAGCAGTACTTC. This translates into CASSLELGGIYEQYF. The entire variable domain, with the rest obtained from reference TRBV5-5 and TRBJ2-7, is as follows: DAGVTQSPTHLIKTRGQQVTLRCSPISGHKSVSWYQQVLGQGPQFIFQYYEKEERGRGNFPDRFSARQFPNYSSELNVNALLLGDSALYLCASSLELGGIYEQYFGPGTRLTVT.

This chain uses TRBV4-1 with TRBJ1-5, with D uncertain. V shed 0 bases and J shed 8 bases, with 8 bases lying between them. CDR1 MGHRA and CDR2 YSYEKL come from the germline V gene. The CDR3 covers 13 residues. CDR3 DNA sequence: TGCGCCAGCAGCCAAGACCCGGAAGAGCCCCAGCATTTT. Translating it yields CASSQDPEEPQHF.

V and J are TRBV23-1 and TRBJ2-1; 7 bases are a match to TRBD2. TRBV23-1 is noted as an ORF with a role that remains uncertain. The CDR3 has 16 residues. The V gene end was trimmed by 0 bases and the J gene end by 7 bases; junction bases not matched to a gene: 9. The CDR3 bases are TGCGCCAGCAGTCAATCGAGGTCGGGGGGAGATAATGAGCAGTTCTTC. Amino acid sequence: CASSQSRSGGDNEQFF.

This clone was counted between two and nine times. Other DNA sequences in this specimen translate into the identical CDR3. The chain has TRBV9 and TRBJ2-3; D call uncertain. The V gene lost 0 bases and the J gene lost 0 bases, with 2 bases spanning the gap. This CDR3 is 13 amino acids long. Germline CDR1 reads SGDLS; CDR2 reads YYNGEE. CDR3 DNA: TGTGCCAGCAGCGTAGTGAGCACAGATACGCAGTATTTT. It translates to CASSVVSTDTQYF.

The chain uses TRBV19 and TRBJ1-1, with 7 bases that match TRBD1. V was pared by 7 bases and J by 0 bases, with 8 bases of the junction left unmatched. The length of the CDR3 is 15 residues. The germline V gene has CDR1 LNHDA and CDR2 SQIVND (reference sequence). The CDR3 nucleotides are TGTGCCAGTACCATAAGGGGACAGTTGAACACTGAAGCTTTCTTT. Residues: CASTIRGQLNTEAFF. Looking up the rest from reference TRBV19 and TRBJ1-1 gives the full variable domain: DGGITQSPKYLFRKEGQNVTLSCEQNLNHDAMYWYRQDPGQGLRLIYYSQIVNDFQKGDIAEGYSVSREKKESFPLTVTSAQKNPTAFYLCASTIRGQLNTEAFFGQGTRLTVV.

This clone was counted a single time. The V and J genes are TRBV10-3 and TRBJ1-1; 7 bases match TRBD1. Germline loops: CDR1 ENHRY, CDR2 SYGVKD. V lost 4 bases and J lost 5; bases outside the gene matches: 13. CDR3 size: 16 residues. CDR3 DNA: TGTGCCATCAGTGGGCCAGTGAGGGGGCTGAGTACTGAAGCTTTCTTT. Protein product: CAISGPVRGLSTEAFF.

CDR3 bases: TGTGCCAGCGCTCTTAACCCGGGACTAGCGGGTTACAATGAGCAGTTCTTC. Translated, it gives CASALNPGLAGYNEQFF. The rearrangement links TRBV9 to TRBJ2-1; the match to TRBD2 covers 12 bases. This CDR3 has 17 amino acids. Germline CDR1 SGDLS, CDR2 YYNGEE. J was trimmed by 4 bases and V by 7 bases; bases with no gene match: 12.

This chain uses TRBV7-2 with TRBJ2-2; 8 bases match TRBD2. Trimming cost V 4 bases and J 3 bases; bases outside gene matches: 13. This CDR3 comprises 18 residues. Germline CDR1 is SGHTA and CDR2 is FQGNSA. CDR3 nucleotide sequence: TGTGCCAGCAGCTCACGGGGGGCGGGAGGCTTGGACACCGGGGAGCTGTTTTTT. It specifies CASSSRGAGGLDTGELFF.

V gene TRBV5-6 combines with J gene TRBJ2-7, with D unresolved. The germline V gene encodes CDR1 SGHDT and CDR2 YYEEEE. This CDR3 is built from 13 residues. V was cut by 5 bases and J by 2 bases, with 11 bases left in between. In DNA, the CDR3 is TGTGCCAGCAGTCGGCGCTTCGCCTACGAGCAGTACTTC. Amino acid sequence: CASSRRFAYEQYF.

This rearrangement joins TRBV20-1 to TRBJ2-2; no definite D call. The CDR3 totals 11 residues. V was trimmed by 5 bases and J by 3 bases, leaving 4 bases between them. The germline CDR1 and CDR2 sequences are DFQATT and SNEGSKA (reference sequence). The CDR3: CSAQYTGELFF. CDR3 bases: TGCAGTGCTCAATACACCGGGGAGCTGTTTTTT.

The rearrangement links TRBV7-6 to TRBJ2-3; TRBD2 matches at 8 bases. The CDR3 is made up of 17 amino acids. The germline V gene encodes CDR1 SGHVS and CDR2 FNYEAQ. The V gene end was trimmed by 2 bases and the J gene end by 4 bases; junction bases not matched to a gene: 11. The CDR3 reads CASSLTPRRREADTQYF. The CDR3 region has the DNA TGTGCCAGCAGCTTAACACCCCGGAGGCGGGAGGCAGATACGCAGTATTTT.

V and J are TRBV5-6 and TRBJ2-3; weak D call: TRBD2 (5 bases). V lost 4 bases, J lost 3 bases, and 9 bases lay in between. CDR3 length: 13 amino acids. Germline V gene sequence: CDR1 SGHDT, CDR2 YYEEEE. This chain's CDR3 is CASSPGGTDTQYF. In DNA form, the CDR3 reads TGTGCCAGCAGCCCCGGCGGGACAGATACGCAGTATTTT.